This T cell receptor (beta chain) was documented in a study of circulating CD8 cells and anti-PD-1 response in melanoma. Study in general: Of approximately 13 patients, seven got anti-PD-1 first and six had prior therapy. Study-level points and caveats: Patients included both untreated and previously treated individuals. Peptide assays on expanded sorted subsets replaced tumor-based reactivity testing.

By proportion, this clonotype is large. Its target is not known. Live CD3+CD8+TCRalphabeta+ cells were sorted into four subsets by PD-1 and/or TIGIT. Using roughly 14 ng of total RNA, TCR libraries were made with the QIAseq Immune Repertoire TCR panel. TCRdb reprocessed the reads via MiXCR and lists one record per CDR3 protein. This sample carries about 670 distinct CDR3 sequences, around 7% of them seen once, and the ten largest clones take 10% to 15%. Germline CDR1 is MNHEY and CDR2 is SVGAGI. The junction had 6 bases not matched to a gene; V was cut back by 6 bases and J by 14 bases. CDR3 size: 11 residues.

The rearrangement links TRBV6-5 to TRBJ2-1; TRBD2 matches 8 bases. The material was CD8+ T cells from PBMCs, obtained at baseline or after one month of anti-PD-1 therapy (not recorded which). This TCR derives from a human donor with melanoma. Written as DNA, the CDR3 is TGTGCCAGCAGCCACGGGGGGGCCGAGTTCTTC. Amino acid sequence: CASSHGGAEFF.